Each of the 2 T cell receptor beta chains below was sequenced from the same sample in a study of CD8+CD57+ T cells in acquired aplastic anemia. Genomic DNA provided the template from which TCR beta VDJ and CDR3 profiles were obtained. MiXCR was run by TCRdb on the reads, yielding one entry per CDR3 protein. Of roughly 61,000 distinct CDR3 sequences detected, 55% to 70% appear once; the ten largest clones hold about 16%. Sequencing involved patients with CD8+CD57+ cell expansion previously shown by flow cytometry. The sequenced sample was sorted CD4+, CD8+, or CD8+CD57+ T cells (not recorded which) from PBMCs. These receptors were collected from a human donor with aplastic anemia.

The rearrangement links TRBV29-1 to TRBJ2-5; 8 positions match TRBD2. Germline assignment: CDR1 SQVTM and CDR2 ANQGSEA. The CDR3 length is 12 residues. Trimming at V came to 7 bases and at J to 4 bases, leaving 5 bases not matched to a gene. The DNA for the CDR3 is TGCAGCGCCCAGACTAGCGTAGAGACCCAGTACTTC. Amino acids: CSAQTSVETQYF.

With regard to this clonotype: Because the CDR3 is missing its conserved closing phenylalanine or tryptophan, this is likely a read error. It is unclear where the CDR3 begins or ends on the DNA, so no DNA is shown, and the CDR3 is as TCRdb lists it. Here the CDR3 reads CASSHELETYERYS. The genes are TRBV4-2 and TRBJ2-7. In germline, CDR1 is LGHNA, CDR2 YNFKEQ. Counting both end residues, the CDR3 totals 14 amino acids.